This TCR beta chain originates from a study of cytomegalovirus exposure and HLA in healthy donors. Primers: 60 Vbeta forward and 13 Jbeta reverse. Assay used: immunoSEQ multiplex PCR; TCRdb lists only in-frame clones, some missing. The sample holds around 190,000 clones, 70% to 80% seen once. Per germline, CDR1 MNHEY and CDR2 SVGAGI. V was pared by 5 bases and J by 6 bases, with 20 bases between. The CDR3 is made up of 15 amino acids. The clonotype was recovered from a woman aged 25 to 39 in good health and CMV-seronegative. Material for sequencing was PBMCs. The chain uses TRBV6-5 and TRBJ2-7, with TRBD2 as a possible D gene (5 bases). For the CDR3, the DNA is TGTGCCAGCAGTACCCAGTTCAACTCGGGGTTCGAGCAGTACTTC. Encoded protein: CASSTQFNSGFEQYF.